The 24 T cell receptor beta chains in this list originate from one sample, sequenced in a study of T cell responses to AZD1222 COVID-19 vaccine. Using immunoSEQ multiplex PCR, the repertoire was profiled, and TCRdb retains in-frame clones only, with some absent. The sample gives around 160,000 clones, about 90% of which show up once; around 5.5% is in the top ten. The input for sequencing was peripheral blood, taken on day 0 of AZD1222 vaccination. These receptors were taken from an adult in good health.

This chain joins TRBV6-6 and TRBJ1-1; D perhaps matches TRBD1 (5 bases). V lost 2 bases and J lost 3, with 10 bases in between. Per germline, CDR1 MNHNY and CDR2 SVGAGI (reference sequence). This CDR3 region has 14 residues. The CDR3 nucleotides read TGTGCCAGCAGTTACCAGGGATCGCACACTGAAGCTTTCTTT. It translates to CASSYQGSHTEAFF.

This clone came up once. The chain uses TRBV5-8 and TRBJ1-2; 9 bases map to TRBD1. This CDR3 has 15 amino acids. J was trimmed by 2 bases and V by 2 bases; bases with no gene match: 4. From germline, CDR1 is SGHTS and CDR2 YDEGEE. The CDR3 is CASSLRGTGNYGYTF. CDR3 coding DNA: TGTGCCAGCAGCTTACGTGGGACAGGGAACTATGGCTACACCTTC. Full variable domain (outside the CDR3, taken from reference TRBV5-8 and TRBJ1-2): EAGVTQSPTHLIKTRGQQATLRCSPISGHTSVYWYQQALGLGLQFLLWYDEGEERNRGNFPPRFSGRQFPNYSSELNVNALELEDSALYLCASSLRGTGNYGYTFGSGTRLTVV.

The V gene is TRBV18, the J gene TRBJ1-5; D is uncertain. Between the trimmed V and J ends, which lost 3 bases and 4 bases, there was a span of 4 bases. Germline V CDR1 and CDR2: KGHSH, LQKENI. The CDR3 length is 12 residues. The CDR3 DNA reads TGTGCCAGCTCACCGGGGAATCAGCCCCAGCATTTT. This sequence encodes CASSPGNQPQHF. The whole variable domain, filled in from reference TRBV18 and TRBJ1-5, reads NAGVMQNPRHLVRRRGQEARLRCSPMKGHSHVYWYRQLPEEGLKFMVYLQKENIIDESGMPKERFSAEFPKEGPSILRIQQVVRGDSAAYFCASSPGNQPQHFGDGTRLSIL.

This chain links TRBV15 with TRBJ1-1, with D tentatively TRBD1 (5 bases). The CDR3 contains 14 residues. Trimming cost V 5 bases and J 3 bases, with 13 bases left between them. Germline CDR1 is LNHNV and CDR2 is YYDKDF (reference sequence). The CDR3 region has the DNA TGTGCCACCAGCCCATCTGGGGGATACACTGAAGCTTTCTTT. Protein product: CATSPSGGYTEAFF.

CDR3: CASSPGPSGNTIYF. DNA for the CDR3: TGTGCCAGCAGCCCGGGGCCCTCTGGAAACACCATATATTTT. This rearrangement joins TRBV2 to TRBJ1-3; D possibly corresponds to TRBD1 (5 bases). The CDR3 spans 14 residues. The germline V gene has CDR1 SNHLY and CDR2 FYNNEI. The V and J ends lost 6 bases and 0 bases respectively, with 9 bases between them.

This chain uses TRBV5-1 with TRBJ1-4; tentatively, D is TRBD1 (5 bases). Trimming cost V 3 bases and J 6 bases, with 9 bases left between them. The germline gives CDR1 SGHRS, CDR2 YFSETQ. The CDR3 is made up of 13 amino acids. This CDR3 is CASSSGGDEKLFF. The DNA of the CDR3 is TGCGCCAGCAGCTCCGGGGGGGATGAAAAACTGTTTTTT.

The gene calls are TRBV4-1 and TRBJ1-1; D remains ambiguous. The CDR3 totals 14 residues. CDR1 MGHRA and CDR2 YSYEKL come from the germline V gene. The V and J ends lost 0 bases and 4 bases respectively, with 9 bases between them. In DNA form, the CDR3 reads TGCGCCAGCAGCCAAGAAGGTCTAGTCACTGAAGCTTTCTTT. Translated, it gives CASSQEGLVTEAFF.

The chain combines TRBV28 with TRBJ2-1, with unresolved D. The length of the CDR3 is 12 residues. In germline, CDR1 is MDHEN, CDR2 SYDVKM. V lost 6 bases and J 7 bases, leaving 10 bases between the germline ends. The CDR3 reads CASRESQNEQFF. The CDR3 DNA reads TGTGCCAGCAGGGAGAGCCAAAATGAGCAGTTCTTC.

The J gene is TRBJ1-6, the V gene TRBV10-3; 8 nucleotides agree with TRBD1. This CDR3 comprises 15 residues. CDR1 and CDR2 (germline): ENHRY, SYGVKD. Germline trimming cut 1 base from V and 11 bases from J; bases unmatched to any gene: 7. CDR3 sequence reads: CAISELGQAGTPLHF. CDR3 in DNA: TGTGCCATCAGTGAGTTGGGACAGGCCGGGACACCCCTCCACTTT.

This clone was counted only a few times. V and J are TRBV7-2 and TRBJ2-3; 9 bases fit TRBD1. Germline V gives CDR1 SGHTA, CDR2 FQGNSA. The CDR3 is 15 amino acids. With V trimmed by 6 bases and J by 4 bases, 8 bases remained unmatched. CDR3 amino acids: CASRSTGGWADTQYF. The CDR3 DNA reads TGTGCCAGCAGATCAACAGGGGGCTGGGCAGATACGCAGTATTTT.

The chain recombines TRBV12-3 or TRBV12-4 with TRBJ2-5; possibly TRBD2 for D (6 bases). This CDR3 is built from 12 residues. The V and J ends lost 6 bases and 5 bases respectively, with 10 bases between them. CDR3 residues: CASRGGGETQYF. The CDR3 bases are TGTGCCAGCAGGGGAGGCGGGGAGACCCAGTACTTC.

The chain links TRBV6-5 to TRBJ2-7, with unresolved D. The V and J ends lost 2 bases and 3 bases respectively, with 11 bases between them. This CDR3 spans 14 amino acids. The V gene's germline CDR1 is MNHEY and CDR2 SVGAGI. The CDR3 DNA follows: TGTGCCAGCAGTTACAGGGTCTACGGCTACGAGCAGTACTTC. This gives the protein CASSYRVYGYEQYF.

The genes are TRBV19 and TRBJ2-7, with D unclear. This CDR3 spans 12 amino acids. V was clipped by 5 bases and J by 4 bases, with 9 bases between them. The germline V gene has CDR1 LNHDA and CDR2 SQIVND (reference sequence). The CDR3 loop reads CASSPGSYEQYF. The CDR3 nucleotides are TGTGCCAGTAGTCCCGGGTCGTACGAGCAGTACTTC.

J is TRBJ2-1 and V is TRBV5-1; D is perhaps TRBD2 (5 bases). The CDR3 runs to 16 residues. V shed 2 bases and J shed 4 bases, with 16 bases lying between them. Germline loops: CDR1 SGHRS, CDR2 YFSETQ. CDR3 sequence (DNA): TGCGCCAGCAGCTTAGGGAGAGCAACTCCATACAATGAGCAGTTCTTC. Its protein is CASSLGRATPYNEQFF.

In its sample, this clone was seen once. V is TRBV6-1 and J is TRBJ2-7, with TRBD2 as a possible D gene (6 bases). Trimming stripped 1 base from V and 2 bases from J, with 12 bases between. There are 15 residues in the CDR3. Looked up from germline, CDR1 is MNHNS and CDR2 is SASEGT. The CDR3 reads CASSEVDGGTYEQYF. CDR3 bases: TGTGCCAGCAGTGAAGTCGATGGGGGGACCTACGAGCAGTACTTC.

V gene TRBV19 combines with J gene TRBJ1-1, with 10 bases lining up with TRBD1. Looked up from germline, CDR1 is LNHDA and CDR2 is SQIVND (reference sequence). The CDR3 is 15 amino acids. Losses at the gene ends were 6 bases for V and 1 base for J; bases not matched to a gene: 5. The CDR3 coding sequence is TGTGCCAGTAGAAGGCGACAGGGGGCGAACACTGAAGCTTTCTTT. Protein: CASRRRQGANTEAFF.

The CDR3 sequence: CASSLVSIRGGELFF. The DNA of the CDR3 is TGTGCCAGCAGCTTAGTCAGTATAAGAGGCGGGGAGCTGTTTTTT. The chain is built from TRBV11-2 and TRBJ2-2; D remains unclear. The V end was cut by 1 base, the J end by 7 bases, with 13 bases between. Germline CDR1 reads SGHAT; CDR2 reads FQNNGV. This CDR3 region has 15 residues.

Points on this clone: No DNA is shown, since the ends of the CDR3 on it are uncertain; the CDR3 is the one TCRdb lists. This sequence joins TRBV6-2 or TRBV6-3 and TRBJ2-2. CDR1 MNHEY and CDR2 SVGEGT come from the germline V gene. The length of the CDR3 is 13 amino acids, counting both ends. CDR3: CASSFGAGGELFF.

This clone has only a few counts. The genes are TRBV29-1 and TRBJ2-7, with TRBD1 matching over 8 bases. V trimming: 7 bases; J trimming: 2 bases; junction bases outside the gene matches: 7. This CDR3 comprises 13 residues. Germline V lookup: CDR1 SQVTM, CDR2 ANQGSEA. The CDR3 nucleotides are TGCAGCGCTTCGGACAGGGAACCCTACGAGCAGTACTTC. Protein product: CSASDREPYEQYF.

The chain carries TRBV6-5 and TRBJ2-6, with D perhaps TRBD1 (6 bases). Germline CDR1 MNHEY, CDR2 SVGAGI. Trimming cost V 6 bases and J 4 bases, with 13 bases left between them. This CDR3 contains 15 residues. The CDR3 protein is CASSQTGPGANVLTF. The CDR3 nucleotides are TGTGCCAGCAGCCAAACAGGGCCCGGGGCCAACGTCCTGACTTTC.

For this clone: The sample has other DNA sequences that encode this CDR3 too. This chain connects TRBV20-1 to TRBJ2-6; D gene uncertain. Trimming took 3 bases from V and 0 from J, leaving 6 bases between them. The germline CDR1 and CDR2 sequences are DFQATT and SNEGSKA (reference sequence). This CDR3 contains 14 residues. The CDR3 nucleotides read TGCAGTGCTAGTGCCGGCTCTGGGGCCAACGTCCTGACTTTC. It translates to CSASAGSGANVLTF.

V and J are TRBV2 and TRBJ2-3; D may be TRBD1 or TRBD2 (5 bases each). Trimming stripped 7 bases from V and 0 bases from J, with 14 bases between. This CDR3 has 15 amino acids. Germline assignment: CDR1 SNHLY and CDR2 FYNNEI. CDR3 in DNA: TGTGCCAGCATTACACAGGCGGGTAGCACAGATACGCAGTATTTT. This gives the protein CASITQAGSTDTQYF.

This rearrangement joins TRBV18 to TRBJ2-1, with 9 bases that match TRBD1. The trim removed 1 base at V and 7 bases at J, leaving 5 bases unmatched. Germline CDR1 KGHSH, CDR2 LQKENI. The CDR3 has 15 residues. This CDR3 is CASSPQGQGGNEQFF. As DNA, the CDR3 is TGTGCCAGCTCACCACAGGGACAGGGAGGGAATGAGCAGTTCTTC.

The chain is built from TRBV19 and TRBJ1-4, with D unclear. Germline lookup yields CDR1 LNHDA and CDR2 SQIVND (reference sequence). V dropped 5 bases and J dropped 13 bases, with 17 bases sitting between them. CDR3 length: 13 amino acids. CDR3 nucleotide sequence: TGTGCCAGTAGTGCCCGACCGGGGTACGTACTGTTTTTT. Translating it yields CASSARPGYVLFF. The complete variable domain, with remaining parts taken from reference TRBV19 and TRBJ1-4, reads DGGITQSPKYLFRKEGQNVTLSCEQNLNHDAMYWYRQDPGQGLRLIYYSQIVNDFQKGDIAEGYSVSREKKESFPLTVTSAQKNPTAFYLCASSARPGYVLFFGSGTQLSVL.